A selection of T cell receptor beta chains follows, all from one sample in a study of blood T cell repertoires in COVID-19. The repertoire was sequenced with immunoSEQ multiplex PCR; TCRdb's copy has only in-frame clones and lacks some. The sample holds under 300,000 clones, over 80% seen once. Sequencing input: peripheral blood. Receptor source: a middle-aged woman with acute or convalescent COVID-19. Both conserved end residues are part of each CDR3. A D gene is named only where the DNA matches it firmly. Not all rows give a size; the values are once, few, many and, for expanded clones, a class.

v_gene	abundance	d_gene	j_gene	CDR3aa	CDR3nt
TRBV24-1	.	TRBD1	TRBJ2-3	CATSDKTGEGTDTQYF	TGTGCCACCAGTGATAAGACAGGGGAGGGCACAGATACGCAGTATTTT
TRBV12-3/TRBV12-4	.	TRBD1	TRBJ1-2	CASGTGTVYGYTF	TGTGCCAGCGGGACCGGGACAGTCTATGGCTACACCTTC
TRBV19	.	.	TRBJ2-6	CASRTTKSGANVLTF	TGTGCCAGTAGGACAACGAAGTCTGGGGCCAACGTCCTGACTTTC
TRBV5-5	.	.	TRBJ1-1	CASSTLDSATEAFF	TGTGCCAGCAGCACGCTGGACAGCGCTACTGAAGCTTTCTTT
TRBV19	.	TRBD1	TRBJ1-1	CATSIGDRATEAFF	TGTGCCACCAGTATCGGGGACAGGGCCACTGAAGCTTTCTTT
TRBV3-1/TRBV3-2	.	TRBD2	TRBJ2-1	CASSPSGGGVQFF	TGTGCCAGCAGCCCTTCCGGCGGGGGTGTGCAGTTCTTC
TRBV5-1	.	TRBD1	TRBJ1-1	CASSLNRGDTEAFF	TGCGCCAGCAGCTTGAACAGGGGAGACACTGAAGCTTTCTTT
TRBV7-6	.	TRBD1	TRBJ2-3	CASSTPGQITDTQYF	TGTGCCAGCAGCACCCCGGGACAGATCACAGATACGCAGTATTTT
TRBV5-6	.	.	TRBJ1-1	CASSFGRGRTEAFF	TGTGCCAGCAGCTTCGGCCGGGGTCGGACTGAAGCTTTCTTT
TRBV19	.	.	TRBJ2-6	CASSISLSGANVLTF	TGTGCCAGTAGTATTTCCCTCTCTGGGGCCAACGTCCTGACTTTC
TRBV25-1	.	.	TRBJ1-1	CASSGGRLGTEAFF	TGTGCCAGCAGTGGTGGGAGGCTAGGGACTGAAGCTTTCTTT
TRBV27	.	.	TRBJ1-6	CASSLSMWHSPLHF	TGTGCCAGCAGTTTATCGATGTGGCATTCACCCCTCCACTTT
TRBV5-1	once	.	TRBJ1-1	CASTGLGQNTEAFF	TGCGCCAGCACCGGCTTGGGACAGAACACTGAAGCTTTCTTT
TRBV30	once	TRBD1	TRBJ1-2	CAWTRTGVNYGYTF	TGTGCCTGGACCCGGACAGGGGTAAACTATGGCTACACCTTC
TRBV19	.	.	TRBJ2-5	CASSIDKETQYF	TGTGCCAGTAGTATAGATAAAGAGACCCAGTACTTC
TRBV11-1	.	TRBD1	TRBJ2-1	CASSRDRAHNEQFF	TGTGCCAGCAGCCGGGACAGGGCACACAATGAGCAGTTCTTC
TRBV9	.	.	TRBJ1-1	CASSPNRGNTEAFF	TGTGCCAGCAGCCCGAACCGCGGGAACACTGAAGCTTTCTTT
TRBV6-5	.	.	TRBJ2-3	CASRLSLSSESLYF	TGTGCCAGCAGACTAAGCCTATCTAGTGAGTCGTTGTATTTT
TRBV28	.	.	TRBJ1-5	CASSFRDKNQPQHF	TGTGCCAGCAGTTTCCGGGACAAAAATCAGCCCCAGCATTTT
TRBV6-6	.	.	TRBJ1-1	CASSPGVEAFF	TGTGCCAGCAGCCCAGGCGTTGAAGCTTTCTTT
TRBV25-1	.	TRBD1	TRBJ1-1	CASSEMGTGNTEAFF	TGTGCCAGCAGTGAAATGGGGACAGGGAACACTGAAGCTTTCTTT
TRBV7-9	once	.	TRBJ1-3	CASSFAGESGNTIYF	TGTGCCAGCAGCTTCGCCGGGGAGTCTGGAAACACCATATATTTT
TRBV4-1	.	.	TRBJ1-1	CASSSGSTEAFF	TGCGCCAGCAGCTCGGGGTCGACTGAAGCTTTCTTT
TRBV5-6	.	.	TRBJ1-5	CASSFGGSNQPQHF	TGTGCCAGCAGCTTCGGCGGGTCCAATCAGCCCCAGCATTTT
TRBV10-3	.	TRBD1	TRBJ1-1	CASNPSGTGPFEAFF	TGTGCCTCCAACCCCAGCGGGACAGGGCCTTTTGAAGCTTTCTTT
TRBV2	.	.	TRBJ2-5	CASSEGRQETQYF	TGTGCCAGCAGTGAGGGCAGACAAGAGACCCAGTACTTC
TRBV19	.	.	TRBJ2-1	CASSITTRNEQFF	TGTGCCAGTAGTATCACGACTAGGAATGAGCAGTTCTTC
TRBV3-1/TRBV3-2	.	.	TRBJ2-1	CASSLSVEQFF	TGTGCCAGCAGCCTATCGGTCGAGCAGTTCTTC
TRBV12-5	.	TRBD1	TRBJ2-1	CASTRPGQGYNEQFF	TGTGCTAGTACCCGGCCGGGACAGGGCTACAATGAGCAGTTCTTC
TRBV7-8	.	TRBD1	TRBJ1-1	CASSRRDRGSGTEAFF	TGTGCCAGCAGCCGCCGGGACAGGGGATCGGGTACTGAAGCTTTCTTT
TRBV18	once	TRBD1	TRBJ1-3	CASSRTRTGVGNTIYF	TGTGCCAGCTCACGAACTCGGACAGGGGTTGGAAACACCATATATTTT
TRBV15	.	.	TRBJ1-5	CATSRKRESNQPQHF	TGTGCCACCAGCAGAAAGCGGGAGAGCAATCAGCCCCAGCATTTT
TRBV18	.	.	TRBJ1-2	CASSPPVGTLSNYGYTF	TGTGCCAGCTCACCGCCCGTAGGGACACTTTCCAACTATGGCTACACCTTC
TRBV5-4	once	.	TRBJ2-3	CASSSRGSDTQYF	TGTGCCAGCAGCTCCCGGGGGTCAGATACGCAGTATTTT
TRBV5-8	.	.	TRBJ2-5	CASRFSGETQYF	TGTGCCAGCAGGTTCTCAGGGGAGACCCAGTACTTC
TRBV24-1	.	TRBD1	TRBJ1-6	CATSDSGTGNNSPLHF	TGTGCCACCAGTGATTCAGGGACAGGGAATAATTCACCCCTCCACTTT
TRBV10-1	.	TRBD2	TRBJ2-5	CASSEPGLAGLETQYF	TGCGCCAGCAGTGAACCGGGACTAGCGGGGTTGGAGACCCAGTACTTC
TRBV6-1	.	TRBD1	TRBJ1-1	CASSEPLQGSNTEAFF	TGTGCCAGCAGTGAACCGTTACAGGGGTCGAACACTGAAGCTTTCTTT
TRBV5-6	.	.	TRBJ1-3	CASSLARGISGNTIYF	TGTGCCAGCAGCTTGGCCAGGGGAATCTCTGGAAACACCATATATTTT
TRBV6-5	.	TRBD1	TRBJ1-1	CASSRDRRNTEAFF	TGTGCCAGCAGTCGGGACAGGAGGAACACTGAAGCTTTCTTT
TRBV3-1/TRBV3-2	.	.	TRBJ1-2	CASSPGQTANYGYTF	TGTGCCAGCAGCCCCGGACAGACTGCTAACTATGGCTACACCTTC
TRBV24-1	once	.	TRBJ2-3	CATSDPKGGGDTQYF	TGTGCCACCAGTGACCCCAAGGGGGGGGGAGATACGCAGTATTTT
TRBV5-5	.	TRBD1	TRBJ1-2	CASSVPGQGDGYTF	TGTGCCAGCAGCGTCCCGGGACAGGGAGATGGCTACACCTTC
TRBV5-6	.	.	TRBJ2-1	CASSFDRGSDEQFF	TGTGCCAGCAGCTTCGATAGGGGCTCAGATGAGCAGTTCTTC
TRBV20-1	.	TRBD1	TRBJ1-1	CSAQGTGEAFF	TGCAGTGCTCAGGGGACAGGGGAAGCTTTCTTT
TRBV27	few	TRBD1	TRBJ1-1	CASSLVGQGSLNTEAFF	TGTGCCAGCAGTTTAGTGGGACAGGGCTCCTTGAACACTGAAGCTTTCTTT
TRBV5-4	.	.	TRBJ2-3	CASSFVELGTDTQYF	TGTGCCAGCAGCTTTGTGGAGTTGGGCACAGATACGCAGTATTTT
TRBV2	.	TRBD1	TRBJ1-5	CASTKTGQNQPQHF	TGTGCCAGCACCAAGACAGGGCAAAATCAGCCCCAGCATTTT
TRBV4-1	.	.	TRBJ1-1	CASSLNPGGDTEAFF	TGCGCCAGCAGCCTAAACCCCGGGGGAGACACTGAAGCTTTCTTT
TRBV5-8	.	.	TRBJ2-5	CASSFKETQYF	TGTGCCAGCAGCTTTAAAGAGACCCAGTACTTC
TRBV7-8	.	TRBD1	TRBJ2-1	CASSRYGQGGNNEQFF	TGTGCCAGCAGCCGGTACGGACAGGGGGGAAACAATGAGCAGTTCTTC
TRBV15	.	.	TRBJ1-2	CATSRDRGNYGYTF	TGTGCCACCAGCAGAGATCGGGGGAACTATGGCTACACCTTC
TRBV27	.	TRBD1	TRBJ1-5	CASSWTGNQPQHF	TGTGCCAGCAGTTGGACAGGAAATCAGCCCCAGCATTTT
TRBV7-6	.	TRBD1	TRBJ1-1	CASSAGQAAMNTEAFF	TGTGCCAGCAGCGCCGGACAGGCGGCGATGAACACTGAAGCTTTCTTT
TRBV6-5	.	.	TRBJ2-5	CASRPLRGRETQYF	TGTGCCAGCAGGCCCCTGCGGGGGCGGGAGACCCAGTACTTC
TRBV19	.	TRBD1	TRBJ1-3	CASSISWTGAGNTIYF	TGTGCCAGTAGCATAAGTTGGACAGGGGCTGGAAACACCATATATTTT
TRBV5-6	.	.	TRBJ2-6	CASSSRGGSGANVLTF	TGTGCCAGCAGCTCCCGAGGGGGCTCTGGGGCCAACGTCCTGACTTTC
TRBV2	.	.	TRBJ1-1	CASGVDTNTEAFF	TGTGCCAGCGGAGTCGATACGAACACTGAAGCTTTCTTT
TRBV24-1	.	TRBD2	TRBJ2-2	CATSDRSSGLTGELFF	TGTGCCACCAGTGATCGCTCTAGCGGCCTCACCGGGGAGCTGTTTTTT